This T cell receptor beta chain emerged from a study of T-cell reconstitution after alpha-beta-depleted transplantation in children. Study findings and constraints: In some patients, recipient T cells and intrathymic progenitors surviving conditioning explained high day-60 diversity. Reports say that about two months after transplant, the alpha-beta T cells came out of several hundred graft clones that had expanded.

Preparation of the TCRbeta library was carried out with unique molecular identifiers. MiXCR, applied by TCRdb to the PCR reads, yields one record per CDR3 protein. This table has around 490,000 distinct CDR3 sequences, over 9.5% appearing once. A few counts support this clonotype. Antigen: not known. CDR1 is SGHTA, CDR2 FQGNSA, per germline. Trimming took 3 bases from V and 1 from J, leaving 10 bases between them. The CDR3 is made up of 14 amino acids. This clonotype was obtained from a female patient under 10 years old who had a stem cell transplant for aplastic anemia, so the T cells may come from the graft donor. This specimen consisted of PBMCs, mostly from graft donor cells, obtained 180 days after TCRalphabeta/CD19-depleted stem cell transplant. The V gene is TRBV7-2, the J gene TRBJ2-7; D perhaps matches TRBD2 (5 bases). Here the CDR3 reads CASSFAGYSYEQYF. For the CDR3, the DNA is TGTGCCAGCAGCTTTGCGGGTTATTCCTACGAGCAGTACTTC.